The sequence of this TCR beta chain was determined in a study of shared clonotypes between healthy human individuals. This CDR3 spans 14 amino acids. From germline, CDR1 is SGHVS and CDR2 FQNEAQ. V lost 4 bases and J lost 2, with 10 bases in between. Sequenced by immunoSEQ multiplex PCR; TCRdb stores in-frame clones only, minus some. There are roughly 720,000 clones in the sample; about 90% occur only once, and 34% lies in the top ten. Sequenced material: memory CD8+ T cells from PBMCs. Documented subset: CD45RO+ cells pooled with CCR7-negative TemRA cells. The genes are TRBV7-8 and TRBJ2-3; D not certain. This TCR came from a man younger than 30 in good health. Some clones in this sample may be carry-over from other donors' samples. The CDR3 coding sequence is TGTGCCAGCAGCTACAACCCCCTCACAGATACGCAGTATTTT. Protein: CASSYNPLTDTQYF.